The source of this TCR beta chain is a study of neurological immune-mediated disorders. V lost 6 bases and J 0 bases, leaving 11 bases between the germline ends. The CDR3 contains 15 residues. From germline, CDR1 is ENHRY and CDR2 SYGVKD. TCRdb re-derived calls from the 5' RACE reads in MiXCR, one entry per CDR3 protein. The data contain tens of thousands of distinct CDR3 sequences, about 5% of them singletons. The sequencing sample was made of PBMCs. V and J are TRBV10-3 and TRBJ2-2, with D tentatively TRBD1 (5 bases). This clonotype was obtained from a woman aged 30 to 39 with multiple sclerosis. CDR3 in DNA: TGTGCCATCAGAACAGGAGCCGCGAACACCGGGGAGCTGTTTTTT. The encoded protein is CAIRTGAANTGELFF.